A single sample gave rise to the 5 T cell receptor beta chains below, sequenced in a study of cytomegalovirus exposure and HLA in healthy donors. PCR amplification relied on 60 Vbeta primers (plus 13 Jbeta primers). TCRdb's table, derived via immunoSEQ multiplex PCR, lists solely in-frame clones and lacks some. Counted here are roughly 200,000 clones, 70% to 80% occurring once; the ten biggest clones make up over 1.5%. Sequenced input: PBMCs. The receptors stem from a girl aged 5-17 years in good health and CMV-seropositive.

The chain joins TRBV14 to TRBJ2-3; TRBD2 aligns across 11 bases. Germline-derived CDR1 and CDR2 are SGHDN and FVKESK. The CDR3 sequence is 13 residues long. Unmatched junction bases numbered 5, after V lost 4 bases and J lost 11 bases. In nucleotides, the CDR3 is TGTGCCAGCAGCCGGATGCTAGCGGGGGGGCAGTATTTT. This translates into CASSRMLAGGQYF.

J is TRBJ1-6 and V is TRBV10-3; a possible D gene is TRBD1 (5 bases). The germline V gene encodes CDR1 ENHRY and CDR2 SYGVKD. Trimming pared 2 bases from V and 2 bases from J, leaving 13 bases between. This CDR3 spans 17 amino acids. The CDR3, as DNA: TGTGCCATCAGTGAGAGCAGGGTTAGCACCTATAATTCACCCCTCCACTTT. Protein sequence: CAISESRVSTYNSPLHF.

The chain has TRBV5-5 and TRBJ1-6, with 7 bases lining up with TRBD1. Germline CDR1 SGHKS, CDR2 YYEKEE (reference sequence). This CDR3 has 13 amino acids. With 7 bases clipped from V and 8 bases from J, the junction kept 6 bases outside the gene matches. The CDR3 here is CASHEGADSPLHF. The DNA of the CDR3 is TGTGCCAGCCATGAGGGGGCGGATTCACCCCTCCACTTT.

CDR3 loop: CASSYSTGEDIQYF. CDR3 in DNA: TGTGCCAGCAGTTACTCGACAGGGGAGGACATTCAGTACTTC. V and J are TRBV6-6 and TRBJ2-4, with TRBD1 matching 8 bases. Germline V lookup: CDR1 MNHNY, CDR2 SVGAGI (reference sequence). The CDR3 contains 14 residues. V shed 0 bases, J shed 8 bases, and the junction held 3 bases outside the gene matches.

The chain joins TRBV6-1 to TRBJ2-6, with TRBD1 matching over 9 bases. The J segment lost 0 bases and the V segment lost 3 bases, leaving 6 bases of the junction unmatched. The CDR3 has 18 amino acids. From germline, CDR1 is MNHNS and CDR2 SASEGT. This chain's CDR3 is CASSDGTGPFSGANVLTF. For the CDR3, the DNA is TGTGCCAGCAGTGATGGGACAGGGCCCTTCTCTGGGGCCAACGTCCTGACTTTC.